These T cell receptor beta chains were read from a single sample in a study of blood T cell repertoires in COVID-19. Clones were sequenced by immunoSEQ multiplex PCR, and TCRdb holds only the in-frame ones, with some missing. Of roughly 150,000 clones listed, approximately 80% are singletons. The sample consisted of PBMCs or T cells enriched from blood (not recorded which). These receptor sequences come from a woman in her 50s who had recovered from COVID-19. Both conserved end residues are part of each CDR3. The D gene is left open where the match is weak. Not all rows give a size; the values are once, few, many and, for expanded clones, a class.

>TRBV4-1|TRBJ2-7|NA|NA
TGCGCCAGCAGCCAAGAGGTGGCAGCGAGTACCTACGAGCAGTACTTC
CASSQEVAASTYEQYF
>TRBV6-2/TRBV6-3|TRBJ1-5|NA|few
TGTGCCAGCAGTTATGGCCACCTGCAGCCCCAGCATTTT
CASSYGHLQPQHF
>TRBV7-9|TRBJ2-1|TRBD2|NA
TGTGCCAGCAGCTTCCGGCGGGGGAGCTACAATGAGCAGTTCTTC
CASSFRRGSYNEQFF
>TRBV9|TRBJ2-5|NA|NA
TGTGCCAGCAGCGCGACGACTAGGCCCGAAGAGACCCAGTACTTC
CASSATTRPEETQYF
>TRBV5-1|TRBJ1-2|NA|NA
TGCGCCAGCAGCCCCGATGGTTCAGGGTTCTATGGCTACACCTTC
CASSPDGSGFYGYTF
>TRBV19|TRBJ1-5|TRBD1|NA
TGTGCCAGTAGGAGATCAGGGGGAGGACAGCCCCAGCATTTT
CASRRSGGGQPQHF
>TRBV5-4|TRBJ1-1|NA|few
TGTGCCAGCAGCTCCCTAGGGTTAGGGGGTGATGAAGCTTTCTTT
CASSSLGLGGDEAFF
>TRBV4-2|TRBJ2-5|NA|NA
TGTGCCAGCAGCCAAGAGGGAGGACTAACCCAAGAGACCCAGTACTTC
CASSQEGGLTQETQYF
>TRBV28|TRBJ2-7|NA|NA
TGTGCCAGCAGTTCCGCGGGACAGATATACGAGCAGTACTTC
CASSSAGQIYEQYF
>TRBV11-2|TRBJ2-7|NA|NA
TGTGCCAGCAGCTTAGGTCCGGGGGAGTCCTACGAGCAGTACTTC
CASSLGPGESYEQYF
>TRBV7-2|TRBJ1-1|NA|NA
TGTGCCAGCAGCTTAGGCAGTATGAACACTGAAGCTTTCTTT
CASSLGSMNTEAFF
>TRBV4-2|TRBJ1-2|NA|NA
TGTGCCAGCAGCCAAGATACAGGCGATGGCTACACCTTC
CASSQDTGDGYTF
>TRBV28|TRBJ1-5|NA|NA
TGTGCCAGCAGTTTAGGGGGGAGTCAGCCCCAGCATTTT
CASSLGGSQPQHF
>TRBV7-6|TRBJ1-3|NA|NA
TGTGCCAGCAGCTTAGCGCCGGGACTTACTGGAAACACCATATATTTT
CASSLAPGLTGNTIYF
>TRBV4-2|TRBJ2-1|TRBD2|NA
TGTGCCAGCAGCCAAGACCACGCTAGCGGGGGCTACAATGAGCAGTTCTTC
CASSQDHASGGYNEQFF
>TRBV3-1/TRBV3-2|TRBJ1-6|NA|NA
TGTGCCAGCAGCCAAGGAGTCGATAATTCACCCCTCCACTTT
CASSQGVDNSPLHF
>TRBV5-4|TRBJ1-3|TRBD1|NA
TGTGCCAGCAGCTTGTGGCAGGGGGTTTCTGGAAACACCATATATTTT
CASSLWQGVSGNTIYF
>TRBV19|TRBJ2-5|NA|NA
TGTGCCAGTAGTATAATCGGGGAAGAGACCCAGTACTTC
CASSIIGEETQYF
>TRBV18|TRBJ1-1|TRBD1|once
TGTGCCAGCTCCCTCTTGGGACAGCCGAACACTGAAGCTTTCTTT
CASSLLGQPNTEAFF
>TRBV12-3/TRBV12-4|TRBJ1-2|NA|NA
TGTGCCAGCAGTTCCGGGGGGGGCTACACCTTC
CASSSGGGYTF
>TRBV11-2|TRBJ2-4|TRBD2|NA
TGTGCCAGCAGCTTAGATCGGTCTAGCGGGGGGGTATTTAACATTCAGTACTTC
CASSLDRSSGGVFNIQYF
>TRBV9|TRBJ1-1|NA|NA
TGTGCCAGCAGCGGTAGGGGTTTGGGGAACACTGAAGCTTTCTTT
CASSGRGLGNTEAFF
>TRBV5-4|TRBJ2-1|TRBD2|NA
TGTGCCAGCAGAGAGGGACTAATCTCCTACAATGAGCAGTTCTTC
CASREGLISYNEQFF
>TRBV2|TRBJ1-1|NA|NA
TGTGCCAGCCGGGACTGGACGGCGAACACTGAAGCTTTCTTT
CASRDWTANTEAFF
>TRBV18|TRBJ1-5|NA|NA
TGTGCCAGCTCACCTGGGAGCGATCAGCCCCAGCATTTT
CASSPGSDQPQHF
>TRBV23-1|TRBJ2-1|NA|few
TGCGCCAGCAGTCTACGCTGGGGCCAAGAACACTTTTACAATGAGCAGTTCTTC
CASSLRWGQEHFYNEQFF
>TRBV5-4|TRBJ2-3|TRBD1|NA
TGTGCCAGCAGCTCGGGTGCCGGACAGGGGACAGATACGCAGTATTTT
CASSSGAGQGTDTQYF
>TRBV7-8|TRBJ1-1|TRBD1|NA
TGTGCCAGCAGCTTAGGAGGCGGGGCAGGGGGCACTGAAGCTTTCTTT
CASSLGGGAGGTEAFF
>TRBV7-2|TRBJ1-1|NA|few
TGTGCCAGCAGCTTCATAACCCCACAGTCCTTCTTT
CASSFITPQSFF
>TRBV5-6|TRBJ2-2|NA|NA
TGTGCCAGCAGCTTGGAGTGGGGGCACACCGGGGAGCTGTTTTTT
CASSLEWGHTGELFF
>TRBV27|TRBJ2-7|TRBD2|once
TGTGCCAGCAGAATTAGCGGGAGTCCTTCCTACGAGCAGTACTTC
CASRISGSPSYEQYF
>TRBV5-4|TRBJ2-1|TRBD2|NA
TGTGCCAGCGCAAAACCGACACCGGGGTCCATCGGGGGGAATGAGCAGTTCTTC
CASAKPTPGSIGGNEQFF
>TRBV24-1|TRBJ2-3|NA|once
TGTGCCACCAGTGATTTGGACACCAGCACAGATACGCAGTATTTT
CATSDLDTSTDTQYF
>TRBV12-3/TRBV12-4|TRBJ1-6|NA|NA
TGTGCCAGCCAGGGTGATAATTCACCCCTCCACTTT
CASQGDNSPLHF
>TRBV19|TRBJ1-5|NA|once
TGTGCCAGTACCCCACGTCCGGGAGGTGGAAGCAATCAGCCCCAGCATTTT
CASTPRPGGGSNQPQHF
>TRBV18|TRBJ1-1|NA|NA
TGTGCCAGCTCACCACCGAGGGCCCGGGGCACTGAAGCTTTCTTT
CASSPPRARGTEAFF
>TRBV7-8|TRBJ1-6|NA|few
TGTGCCAGCAGGTTGGGGGCACTCTCCTATAATTCACCCCTCCACTTT
CASRLGALSYNSPLHF
>TRBV19|TRBJ1-1|NA|once
TGTGCCAGTAGTGTTTTCGCTTCCTATGGGAACACTGAAGCTTTCTTT
CASSVFASYGNTEAFF